This T cell receptor (beta chain) was sequenced during a study of blood T cell repertoires in COVID-19. Here immunoSEQ multiplex PCR was the method, and the copy in TCRdb shows in-frame clones only, minus some. This sample has about 380,000 clones, with approximately 77% found just once. Sequenced: peripheral blood. The clonotype comes from a human donor with acute or convalescent COVID-19. The donor label of this sample is uncertain.

CDR3 in amino acids: CASSPSDRIVTEAFF. The CDR3 region has the DNA TGTGCCAGCTCACCTTCTGACAGGATAGTCACTGAAGCTTTCTTT. The chain is built from TRBV18 and TRBJ1-1; maybe TRBD1 (6 bases). Deletions cut 3 bases from V and 4 bases from J, with 15 bases between. Germline loops: CDR1 KGHSH, CDR2 LQKENI. The CDR3 extends over 15 amino acids.